This T cell receptor (beta chain) comes out of a study of T cells after yellow fever vaccination. In regard to this clonotype: The antigen is undetermined.

From the 5' RACE reads, TCRdb called clonotypes with MiXCR, one entry per CDR3 protein. The sample holds approximately 240,000 distinct CDR3 sequences, approximately 3.5% seen once. This CDR3 comprises 17 residues. The study's findings and limits: Abundant clonotypes from the bulk population could get into FACS-sorted repertoires as contaminants. A weaker but faster secondary response was observed, peaking on day 5 versus 15.

This chain connects TRBV21-1 to TRBJ1-6. TRBV21-1 is a known pseudogene. This clonotype originated in a man younger than 35 who received the YFV17D yellow fever vaccine. Sequencing was performed on PBMCs, taken 15 days after the yellow fever booster vaccination. The CDR3 region is CASSKSQGSSYNSPLHF. Here the CDR3 DNA reads TGTGCCAGCAGCAAATCGCAGGGGAGCTCCTATAATTCACCCCTCCACTTT.